The clone carrying this TCR beta chain was detected a few times. Its antigen remains unidentified. These data belong to a study of beta chain features in type 1 diabetes. Study-level points and caveats: TCRB CDR3 length was moderately but significantly reduced in all four CD4+ subsets of Type 1 diabetes patients.

The CDR3 is 14 amino acids. The V end was cut by 2 bases, the J end by 0 bases, with 8 bases between. CDR1 SGHTA and CDR2 FQGNSA come from the germline V gene. TCRB transcripts that were expressed got sequenced, as all of the isolated RNA had been reverse transcribed. Sequenced by immunoSEQ multiplex PCR; TCRdb stores in-frame clones only, minus some. The table lists over 650,000 clones, about 14% of them singletons. The rearrangement joins TRBV7-2 to TRBJ2-7; a possible D gene is TRBD2 (5 bases). Sequenced: naive CD4+ T cells from blood. The source is a man aged 18 to 35 with type 1 diabetes. The CDR3 nucleotides read TGTGCCAGCAGCTTAAGGGAGATCTCCTACGAGCAGTACTTC. It encodes CASSLREISYEQYF.